This T cell receptor beta chain was identified during a study of naive and memory T cell subsets listed by TCRdb under 2017. Broadly, across the study: An open-source, UMI-based TCR alpha and beta sequencing pipeline was applied to sorted naive and memory peripheral blood T cell subsets. RNA was DNase-treated and reverse transcribed with TCR constant-region primers, mostly using SuperScript III. Complete agreement was observed between the functional CMV T cell responses and the IgG serology results. The research as a whole found: TCR abundance followed a power law whose exponent differed between naive and memory subsets but was consistent across the three individuals. Single alpha or beta chain sequences, rather than paired alpha/beta receptors, were used to define clonotypes. In both CD4 and CD8 cells, the Gini index increased while Shannon and inverse Simpson diversity decreased from naive through CM, EM and EMRA. No ground truth was available to validate the repertoire findings for the naive and memory subsets. RNA-based TCR counts may be affected by expression changes linked to T cell activation and differentiation. Following error correction, more than 95% of naive TCR sequences occurred only once, which made naive abundance distributions much steeper than those of memory subsets.

The method was UMI-ligation and nested PCR. To cover both TRBC1 and TRBC2, the beta constant-region primer consisted of an equimolar mix of two oligonucleotides. The ligated cDNA went through four rounds of PCR with nested alpha and beta constant-region primers together with the SP2 primer. A single-stranded oligonucleotide containing the SP2 primer and a 12-nucleotide UMI was joined to the 3' end of the cDNA by T4 RNA ligase 1. The ligation reaction was kept at 16 degrees C for roughly 20-24 hours. PCR2 was typically performed as a SYBR Green qPCR and was stopped at a predetermined threshold so that over-amplification was prevented. Agencourt AMPure XP magnetic beads were used for all purifications after the first. Libraries were quantified by Qubit and checked on a TapeStation, where a main peak was expected near 650 bp. The pooled libraries were sequenced on an Illumina MiSeq using v2 2x251 paired-end kits, which usually yielded roughly 0.9-2 million reads per sample. Each sample was pooled at 3.5 to 4 nM, and roughly 4.5-7% PhiX was included to help cluster recognition. The study's own analysis went as follows. FASTQ reads processed by Demultiplexor were assigned V and J genes by Decombinator through tag matching that tolerated a single base-pair mismatch. UMIs were used by Collapsinator to correct both sequencing errors and frequency errors arising from PCR heterogeneity. TCRs were translated and CDR3s were extracted from the conserved cysteine to the FGXG phenylalanine by CDR3Translator, with non-productive sequences being flagged. Gini, Shannon entropy and inverse Simpson indices were calculated on repertoires that had been subsampled to equal numbers of UMI-defined TCRs. Within the linear range, a power law was fitted by maximum likelihood to the distributions of clonotype abundance. Similar UMI counts, unique TCR numbers and clonal distributions were obtained with the pipeline and with MIGEC on one naive CD8 sample. A set of several thousand CMV-associated CDR3 sequences, compiled from VDJdb and a published dataset, was used to search the repertoires. The public sequencing data were trimmed at Q25 with fastp and processed into clonotypes with MiXCR by TCRdb, which kept only in-frame beta chains. Rows matching on CDR3 protein sequence are summarized as one entry with the most common DNA and genes. Here the V and J calls rest on TCRdb's processing, not on the authors' analysis. The sample contains over 100,000 distinct CDR3 sequences, roughly 32% of them found a single time. Together, the top ten hold 0.75% to 1% of the sample.

Comment on this clonotype: Its antigen is still unknown. No much larger clone exists at a distance of one base, and base qualities are not known.

From the second PCR step onward, the TCR alpha chain libraries and the TCR beta chain libraries were amplified separately. Donor CMV status was determined by IFNgamma production from CD4+ T cells after overnight stimulation of fresh PBMCs with CMV viral lysate. Using Miltenyi beads, CD4 T cells were first positively selected, and CD8 T cells were then positively selected from the CD4-negative fraction. Cells were stained for CD3, CD4, CD8, CD45RA, CD27 and a live/dead dye and were sorted on a BD Aria II into four subsets based on CD45RA and CD27. A few healthy volunteers provided blood, and each donor's sample was split into CD4 and CD8 T cells and then further divided into four differentiation subsets. About 110 ml of peripheral blood was collected from each donor, and PBMC were isolated from the blood using Ficoll-Paque PLUS density-gradient centrifugation. Sorted cells were lysed in RLT buffer, after which RNA was extracted using a Qiagen RNeasy kit and stored at -80 degrees C.

The sequence came from a human donor in good health. The sequenced sample was central memory CD4+ T cells from blood. This specimen's cell subset or site label, per the study, means: central memory, CD45RA- CD27+.

The CDR3 here reads CSARPSSPLHF. The DNA reads as follows: TGCAGTGCTAGACCCAGTTCACCCCTCCACTTT. The rearranged chain carries TRBV20-1 and TRBJ1-6, with the D gene too uncertain to name. Trimming at the junction amounts to 2 bases on V and 9 bases on J, and the germline ends lie 5 bases apart. From a lookup of the germline V gene (reference sequence), CDR1 and CDR2 are DFQATT and SNEGSKA. Inclusive of the bounding cysteine and phenylalanine, the CDR3 is 11 residues long. Of the read, only the CDR3 DNA is kept; its 33 bases are in frame from base 1.